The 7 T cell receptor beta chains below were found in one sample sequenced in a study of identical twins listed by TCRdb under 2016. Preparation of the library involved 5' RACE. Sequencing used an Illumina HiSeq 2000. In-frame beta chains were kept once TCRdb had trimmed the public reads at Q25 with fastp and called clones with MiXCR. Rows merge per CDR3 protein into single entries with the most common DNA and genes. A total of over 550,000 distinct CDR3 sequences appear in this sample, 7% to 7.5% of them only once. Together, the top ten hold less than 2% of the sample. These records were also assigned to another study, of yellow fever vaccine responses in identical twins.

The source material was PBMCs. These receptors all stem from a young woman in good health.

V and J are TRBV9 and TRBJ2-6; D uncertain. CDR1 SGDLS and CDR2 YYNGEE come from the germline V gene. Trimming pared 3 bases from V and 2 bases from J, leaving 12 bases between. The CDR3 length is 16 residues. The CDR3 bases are TGTGCCAGCAGCGCCACCCTAAGTACTGGGGCCAACGTCCTGACTTTC. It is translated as CASSATLSTGANVLTF.

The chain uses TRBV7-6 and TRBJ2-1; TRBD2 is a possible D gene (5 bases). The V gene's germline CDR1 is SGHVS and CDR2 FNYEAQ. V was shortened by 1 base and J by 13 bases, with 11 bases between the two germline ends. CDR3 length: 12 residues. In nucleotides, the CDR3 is TGTGCCAGCAGCTTAGGTGCTAGGACTCAGTTCTTC. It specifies CASSLGARTQFF. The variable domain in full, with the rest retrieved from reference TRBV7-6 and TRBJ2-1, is GAGVSQSPRYKVTKRGQDVALRCDPISGHVSLYWYRQALGQGPEFLTYFNYEAQQDKSGLPNDRFSAERPEGSISTLTIQRTEQRDSAMYRCASSLGARTQFFGPGTRLTVL.

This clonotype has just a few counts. CDR3 loop: CASSVAITDTQYF. CDR3 bases: TGTGCCAGCAGTGTGGCTATCACAGATACGCAGTATTTT. J is TRBJ2-3 and V is TRBV25-1; D is unresolved. V shed 4 bases and J shed 2 bases, with 7 bases lying between them. CDR3 length equals 13 residues. The V gene's germline CDR1 is MGHDK and CDR2 SYGVNS.

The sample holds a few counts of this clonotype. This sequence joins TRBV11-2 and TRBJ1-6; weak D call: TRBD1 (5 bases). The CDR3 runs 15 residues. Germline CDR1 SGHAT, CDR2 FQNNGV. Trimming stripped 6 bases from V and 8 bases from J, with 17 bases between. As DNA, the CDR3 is TGTGCCAGCAGGACTACGGGGGGTGTATATTCACCCCTCCACTTT. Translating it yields CASRTTGGVYSPLHF. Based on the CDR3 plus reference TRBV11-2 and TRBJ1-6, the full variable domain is EAGVAQSPRYKIIEKRQSVAFWCNPISGHATLYWYQQILGQGPKLLIQFQNNGVVDDSQLPKDRFSAERLKGVDSTLKIQPAKLEDSAVYLCASRTTGGVYSPLHFGNGTRLTVT.

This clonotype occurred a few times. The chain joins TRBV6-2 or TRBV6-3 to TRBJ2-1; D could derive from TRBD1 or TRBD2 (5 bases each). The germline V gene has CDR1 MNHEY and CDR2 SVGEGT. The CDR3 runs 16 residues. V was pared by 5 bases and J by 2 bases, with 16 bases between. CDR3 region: CASSDYGGVTYNEQFF. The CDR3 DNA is TGTGCCAGCAGTGACTATGGGGGAGTCACCTACAATGAGCAGTTCTTC.

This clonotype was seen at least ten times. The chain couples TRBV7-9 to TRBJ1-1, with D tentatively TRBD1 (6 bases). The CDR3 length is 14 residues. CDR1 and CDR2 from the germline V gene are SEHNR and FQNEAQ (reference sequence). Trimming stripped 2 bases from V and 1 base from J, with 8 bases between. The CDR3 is CASSLTTGNTEAFF. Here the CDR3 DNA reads TGTGCCAGCAGCTTAACGACAGGGAACACTGAAGCTTTCTTT.

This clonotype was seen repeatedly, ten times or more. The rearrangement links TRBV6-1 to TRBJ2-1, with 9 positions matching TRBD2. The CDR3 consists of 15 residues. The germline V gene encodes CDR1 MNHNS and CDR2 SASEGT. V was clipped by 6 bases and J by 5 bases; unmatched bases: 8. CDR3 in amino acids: CASRPTSGGNNEQFF. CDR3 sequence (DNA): TGTGCCAGCAGGCCGACTAGCGGAGGCAACAATGAGCAGTTCTTC.